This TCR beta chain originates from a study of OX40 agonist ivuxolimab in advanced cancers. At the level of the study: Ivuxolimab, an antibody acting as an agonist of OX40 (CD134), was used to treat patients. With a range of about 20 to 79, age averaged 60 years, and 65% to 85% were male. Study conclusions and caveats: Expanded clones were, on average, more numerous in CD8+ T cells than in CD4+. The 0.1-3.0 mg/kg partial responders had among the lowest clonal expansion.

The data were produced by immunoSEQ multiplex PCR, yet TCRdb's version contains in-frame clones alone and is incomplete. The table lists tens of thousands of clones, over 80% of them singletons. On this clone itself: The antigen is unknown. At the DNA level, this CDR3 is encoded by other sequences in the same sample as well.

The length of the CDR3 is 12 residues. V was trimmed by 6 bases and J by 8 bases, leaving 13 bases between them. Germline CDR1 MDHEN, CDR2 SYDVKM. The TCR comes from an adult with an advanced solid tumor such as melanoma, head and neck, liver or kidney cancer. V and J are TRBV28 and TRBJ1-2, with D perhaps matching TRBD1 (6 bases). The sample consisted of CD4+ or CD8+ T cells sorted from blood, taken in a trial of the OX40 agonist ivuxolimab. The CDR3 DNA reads TGTGCCAGCAGCACGACAGGTTTCGGCTACACCTTC. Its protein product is CASSTTGFGYTF.